This T cell receptor beta chain was sequenced in a study of cytomegalovirus exposure and HLA in healthy donors. Between the trimmed V and J ends, which lost 5 bases and 7 bases, there was a span of 14 bases. CDR3 length equals 13 residues. Germline lookup yields CDR1 MDHEN and CDR2 SYDVKM. The PCR had 60 Vbeta and 13 Jbeta primers. Study processing details: Roughly 10 million shared chains were among the roughly 80 million unique TCR beta chains that a later analysis counted. The assay was immunoSEQ multiplex PCR, and TCRdb's table has in-frame clones only and misses some. V, J and clone size reflect that table, while D and trimming were determined from the DNA. The table has roughly 90,000 clones, roughly 72% seen once.

Sequenced sample: PBMCs. The rearrangement joins TRBV28 to TRBJ1-2; D may be TRBD1 (5 bases). The clonotype was recovered from a man aged 25 to 40 in good health and CMV-seropositive. The CDR3 protein is CASSQGVEAGYTF. The CDR3 coding sequence is TGTGCCAGCAGTCAAGGGGTTGAGGCTGGCTACACCTTC.